The rows below give T cell receptor beta chains drawn from one sample of a study of shared clonotypes between healthy human individuals. Sequencing was performed with immunoSEQ multiplex PCR; in TCRdb, only in-frame clones are kept and a portion is missing. The repertoire holds 660,000 or so clones, with approximately 96% as singletons. Sequences were obtained from naive CD8+ T cells sorted from blood. The receptors come from a woman aged 30 to 39 in good health. Both conserved end residues are part of each CDR3. D genes are given only for firm matches. A clone size is listed for some rows: how often the clone was seen (once, few, many), or a class if it is expanded.

cdr3_nt: TGTGCCAGCAGCTTATCGGTAGATACGCAGTATTTT
cdr3_aa: CASSLSVDTQYF
v_call: TRBV13
d_call: NA
cdr3_length: 12
j_call: TRBJ2-3
clone_size: once

cdr3_nt: TGTGCCAGCAGCCCGCATATGGGGGCTAACTATGGCTACACCTTC
cdr3_aa: CASSPHMGANYGYTF
v_call: TRBV9
d_call: NA
cdr3_length: 15
j_call: TRBJ1-2
clone_size: NA

cdr3_nt: TGTGCCAGTAGTATGGGGGAGGGCCGCCTCTACGAGCAGTACTTC
cdr3_aa: CASSMGEGRLYEQYF
v_call: TRBV19
d_call: TRBD2
cdr3_length: 15
j_call: TRBJ2-7
clone_size: NA

cdr3_nt: TGTGCCAGCAGTGCGGGAGAAGGGTACACAGATACGCAGTATTTT
cdr3_aa: CASSAGEGYTDTQYF
v_call: TRBV28
d_call: TRBD2
cdr3_length: 15
j_call: TRBJ2-3
clone_size: NA

cdr3_nt: TGTGCCAGCAGCCAAGGGCAAGCGGAAGTTAACAATGAGCAGTTCTTC
cdr3_aa: CASSQGQAEVNNEQFF
v_call: TRBV4-2
d_call: NA
cdr3_length: 16
j_call: TRBJ2-1
clone_size: NA

cdr3_nt: TGTGCCAGTAGTATGGGGTCAGCGGCCTCTGGAAACACCATATATTTT
cdr3_aa: CASSMGSAASGNTIYF
v_call: TRBV19
d_call: NA
cdr3_length: 16
j_call: TRBJ1-3
clone_size: NA

cdr3_nt: TGCAGCGTGTCCGGGACTAGCGGTGAGCAGTTCTTC
cdr3_aa: CSVSGTSGEQFF
v_call: TRBV29-1
d_call: TRBD2
cdr3_length: 12
j_call: TRBJ2-1
clone_size: NA

cdr3_nt: TGTGCCAGCAGGCCGGGACTAGCCTACGAGCAGTACTTC
cdr3_aa: CASRPGLAYEQYF
v_call: TRBV6-5
d_call: TRBD2
cdr3_length: 13
j_call: TRBJ2-7
clone_size: NA

cdr3_nt: TGTGCCAGTAGTATGGCAGGGACCTTCTCCTACGAGCAGTACTTC
cdr3_aa: CASSMAGTFSYEQYF
v_call: TRBV19
d_call: NA
cdr3_length: 15
j_call: TRBJ2-7
clone_size: NA

cdr3_nt: TGTGCCAGCAGTTTATACTATGGGGGCGCGTCATGGATGGGCTACACCTTC
cdr3_aa: CASSLYYGGASWMGYTF
v_call: TRBV28
d_call: NA
cdr3_length: 17
j_call: TRBJ1-2
clone_size: NA

cdr3_nt: TGTGCCAGCAGTTTGGTTTGGGCAGGAAGCACCGGGGAGCTGTTTTTT
cdr3_aa: CASSLVWAGSTGELFF
v_call: TRBV28
d_call: NA
cdr3_length: 16
j_call: TRBJ2-2
clone_size: NA

cdr3_nt: TGTGCCAGCAGTGTAGACGACGAGGGGTTCCTCTATGGCTACACCTTC
cdr3_aa: CASSVDDEGFLYGYTF
v_call: TRBV6-1
d_call: NA
cdr3_length: 16
j_call: TRBJ1-2
clone_size: NA

cdr3_nt: TGTGCCAGCAGCTTAGGAAGCCTCGATTACTATGGCTACACCTTC
cdr3_aa: CASSLGSLDYYGYTF
v_call: TRBV7-9
d_call: NA
cdr3_length: 15
j_call: TRBJ1-2
clone_size: NA

cdr3_nt: TGTGCCAGTCGGATCTTACAGGGTAACACTGAAGCTTTCTTT
cdr3_aa: CASRILQGNTEAFF
v_call: TRBV27
d_call: NA
cdr3_length: 14
j_call: TRBJ1-1
clone_size: NA

cdr3_nt: TGTGCCATCAGTGAGCCCCAGGGTTTCTACAATGAGCAGTTCTTC
cdr3_aa: CAISEPQGFYNEQFF
v_call: TRBV10-3
d_call: NA
cdr3_length: 15
j_call: TRBJ2-1
clone_size: NA

cdr3_nt: TGTGCCAGCAGCGTCTCCGGGACTACCTACAATGAGCAGTTCTTC
cdr3_aa: CASSVSGTTYNEQFF
v_call: TRBV9
d_call: TRBD2
cdr3_length: 15
j_call: TRBJ2-1
clone_size: NA

cdr3_nt: TGTGCCAGCAGCCAGGGGGGGAACTACGAGCAGTACTTC
cdr3_aa: CASSQGGNYEQYF
v_call: TRBV7-9
d_call: NA
cdr3_length: 13
j_call: TRBJ2-7
clone_size: NA

cdr3_nt: TGTGCCAGCAGCTTCAACAATGAGCAGTTCTTC
cdr3_aa: CASSFNNEQFF
v_call: TRBV5-4
d_call: NA
cdr3_length: 11
j_call: TRBJ2-1
clone_size: NA

cdr3_nt: TGTGCCAGCAGCTTATCCGTCGGTTTTGGAAACACCATATATTTT
cdr3_aa: CASSLSVGFGNTIYF
v_call: TRBV27
d_call: NA
cdr3_length: 15
j_call: TRBJ1-3
clone_size: NA

cdr3_nt: TGTGCCAGCAGGGATCCGGGCGGAGGCGAAGAGACCCAGTACTTC
cdr3_aa: CASRDPGGGEETQYF
v_call: TRBV2
d_call: NA
cdr3_length: 15
j_call: TRBJ2-5
clone_size: NA

cdr3_nt: TGTGCCAGCAGCTTTTCGGTGAACACTGAAGCTTTCTTT
cdr3_aa: CASSFSVNTEAFF
v_call: TRBV5-6
d_call: NA
cdr3_length: 13
j_call: TRBJ1-1
clone_size: NA

cdr3_nt: TGTGCCAGCAGCCCAACGAAGGGACAGCCACGAATTAAGCAGTTCTTC
cdr3_aa: CASSPTKGQPRIKQFF
v_call: TRBV7-9
d_call: TRBD1
cdr3_length: 16
j_call: TRBJ2-1
clone_size: NA

cdr3_nt: TGTGCCAGCAGTTTGGGCGGGACAGAGCAGTTCTTC
cdr3_aa: CASSLGGTEQFF
v_call: TRBV27
d_call: NA
cdr3_length: 12
j_call: TRBJ2-1
clone_size: NA

cdr3_nt: TGTGCCAGCAGCTTAGTAGGGACAGCGACCTTC
cdr3_aa: CASSLVGTATF
v_call: TRBV13
d_call: TRBD1
cdr3_length: 11
j_call: TRBJ1-2
clone_size: NA

cdr3_nt: TGTGCCAGCAGTCGCCTTGATTTCCCGGGCAATGAGCAGTTCTTC
cdr3_aa: CASSRLDFPGNEQFF
v_call: TRBV6-1
d_call: NA
cdr3_length: 15
j_call: TRBJ2-1
clone_size: NA

cdr3_nt: TGTGCCAGTAGTATGGAGCGGGGCAGAGGATCCTACGAGCAGTACTTC
cdr3_aa: CASSMERGRGSYEQYF
v_call: TRBV19
d_call: TRBD2
cdr3_length: 16
j_call: TRBJ2-7
clone_size: NA

cdr3_nt: TGTGCCAGCAGTTTCAAACTTCACAGGTCCGAAAGCTCCTACAATGAGCAGTTCTTC
cdr3_aa: CASSFKLHRSESSYNEQFF
v_call: TRBV28
d_call: NA
cdr3_length: 19
j_call: TRBJ2-1
clone_size: NA